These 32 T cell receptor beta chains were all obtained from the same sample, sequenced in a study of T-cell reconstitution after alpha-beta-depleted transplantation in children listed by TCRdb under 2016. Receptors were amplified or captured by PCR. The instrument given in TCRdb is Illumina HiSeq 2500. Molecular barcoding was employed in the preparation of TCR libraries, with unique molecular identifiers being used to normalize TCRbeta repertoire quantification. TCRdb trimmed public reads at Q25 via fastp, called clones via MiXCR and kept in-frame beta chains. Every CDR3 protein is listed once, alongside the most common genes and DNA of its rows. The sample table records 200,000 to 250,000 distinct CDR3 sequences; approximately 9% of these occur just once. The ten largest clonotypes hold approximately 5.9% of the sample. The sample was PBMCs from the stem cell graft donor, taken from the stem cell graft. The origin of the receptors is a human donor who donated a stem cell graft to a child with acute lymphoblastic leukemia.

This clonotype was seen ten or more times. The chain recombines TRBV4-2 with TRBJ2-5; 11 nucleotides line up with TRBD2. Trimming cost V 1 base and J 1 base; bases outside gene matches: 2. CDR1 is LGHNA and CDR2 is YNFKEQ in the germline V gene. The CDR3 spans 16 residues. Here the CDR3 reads CASSQGLAGPQETQYF. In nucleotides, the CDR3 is TGTGCCAGCAGCCAAGGACTAGCGGGGCCCCAAGAGACCCAGTACTTC.

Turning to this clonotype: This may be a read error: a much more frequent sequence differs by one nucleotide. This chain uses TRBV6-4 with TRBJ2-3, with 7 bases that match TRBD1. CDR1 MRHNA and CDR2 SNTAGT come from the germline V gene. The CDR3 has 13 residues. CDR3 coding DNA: TGTACCAGCAGTGACAGGGGCACAGATACGCAGTATTTT. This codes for CTSSDRGTDTQYF.

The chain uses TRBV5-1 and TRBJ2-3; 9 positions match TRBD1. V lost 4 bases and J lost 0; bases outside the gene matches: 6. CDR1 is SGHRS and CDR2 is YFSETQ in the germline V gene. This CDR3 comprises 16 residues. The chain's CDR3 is CASSHKDRGSTDTQYF. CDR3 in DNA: TGCGCCAGCAGCCATAAGGACAGGGGAAGCACAGATACGCAGTATTTT.

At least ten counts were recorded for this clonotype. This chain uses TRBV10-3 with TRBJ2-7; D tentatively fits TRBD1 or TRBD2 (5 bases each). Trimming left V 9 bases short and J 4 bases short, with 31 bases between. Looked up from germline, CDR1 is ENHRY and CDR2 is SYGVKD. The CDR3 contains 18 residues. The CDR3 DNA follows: TGTGCCATTGACGAGGGACGGGGTATTGGGGCGTACGGTTACGAGCAGTACTTC. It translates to CAIDEGRGIGAYGYEQYF.

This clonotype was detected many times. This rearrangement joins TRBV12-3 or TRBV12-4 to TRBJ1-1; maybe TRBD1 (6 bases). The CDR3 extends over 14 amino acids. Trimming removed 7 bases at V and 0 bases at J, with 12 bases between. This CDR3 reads CASKGQTMNTEAFF. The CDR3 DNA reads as TGTGCCAGCAAAGGACAGACTATGAACACTGAAGCTTTCTTT.

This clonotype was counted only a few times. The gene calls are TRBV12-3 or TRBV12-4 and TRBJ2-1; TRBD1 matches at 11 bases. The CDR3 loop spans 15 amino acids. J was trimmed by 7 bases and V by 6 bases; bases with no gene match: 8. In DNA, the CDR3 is TGTGCCAGCAGCGACACCGGGACAGGGGGGAATGAGCAGTTCTTC. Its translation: CASSDTGTGGNEQFF.

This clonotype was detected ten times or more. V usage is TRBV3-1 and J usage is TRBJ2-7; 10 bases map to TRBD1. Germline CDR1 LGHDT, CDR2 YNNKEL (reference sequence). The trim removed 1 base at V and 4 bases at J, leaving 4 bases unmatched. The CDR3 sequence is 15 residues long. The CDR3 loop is CASSQVWTGGYEQYF. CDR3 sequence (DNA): TGTGCCAGCAGCCAAGTTTGGACAGGGGGGTACGAGCAGTACTTC.

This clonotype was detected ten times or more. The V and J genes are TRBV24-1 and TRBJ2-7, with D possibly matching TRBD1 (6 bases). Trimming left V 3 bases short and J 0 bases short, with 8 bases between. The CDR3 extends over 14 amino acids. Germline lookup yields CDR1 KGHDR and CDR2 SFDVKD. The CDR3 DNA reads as TGTGCCACCAGTGATAACAGGGACTCCTACGAGCAGTACTTC. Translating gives CATSDNRDSYEQYF.

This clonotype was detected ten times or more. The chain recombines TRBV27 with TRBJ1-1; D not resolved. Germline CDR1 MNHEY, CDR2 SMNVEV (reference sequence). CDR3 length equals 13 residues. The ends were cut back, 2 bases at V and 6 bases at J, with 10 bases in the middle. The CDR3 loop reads CASSLKSGAEAFF. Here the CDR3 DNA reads TGTGCCAGCAGTTTAAAATCCGGGGCTGAAGCTTTCTTT.

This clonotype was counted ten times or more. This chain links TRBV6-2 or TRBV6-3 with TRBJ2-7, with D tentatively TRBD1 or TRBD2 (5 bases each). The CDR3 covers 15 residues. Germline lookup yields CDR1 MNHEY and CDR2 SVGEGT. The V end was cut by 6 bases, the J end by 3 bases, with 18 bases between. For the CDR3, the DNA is TGTGCCAGCAGGAAAAACCGGGACCGTGGCTACGAGCAGTACTTC. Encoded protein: CASRKNRDRGYEQYF.

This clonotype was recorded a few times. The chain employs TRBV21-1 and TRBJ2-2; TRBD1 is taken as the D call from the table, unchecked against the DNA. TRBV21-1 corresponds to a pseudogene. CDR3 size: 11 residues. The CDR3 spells CATQGTGELFF. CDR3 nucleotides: TGTGCCACCCAGGGAACCGGGGAGCTGTTTTTT.

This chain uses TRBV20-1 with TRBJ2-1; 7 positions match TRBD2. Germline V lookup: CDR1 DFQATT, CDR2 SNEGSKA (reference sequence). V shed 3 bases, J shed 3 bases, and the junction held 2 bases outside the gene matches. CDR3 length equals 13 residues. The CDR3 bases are TGCAGTGCTAGGCCGGGGGGCTACAATGAGCAGTTCTTC. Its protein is CSARPGGYNEQFF.

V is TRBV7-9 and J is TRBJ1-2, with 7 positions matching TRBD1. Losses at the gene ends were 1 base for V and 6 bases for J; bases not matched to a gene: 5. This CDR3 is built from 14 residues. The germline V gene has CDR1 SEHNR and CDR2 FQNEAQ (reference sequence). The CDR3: CASSLEWDRHGYTF. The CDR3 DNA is TGTGCCAGCAGCTTAGAATGGGACAGACATGGCTACACCTTC.

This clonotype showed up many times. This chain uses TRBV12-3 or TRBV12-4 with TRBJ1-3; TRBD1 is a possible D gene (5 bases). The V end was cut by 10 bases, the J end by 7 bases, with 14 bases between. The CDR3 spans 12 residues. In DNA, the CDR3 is TGTGCCATAGTCCGGGGGTTCAACACCATATATTTT. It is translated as CAIVRGFNTIYF.

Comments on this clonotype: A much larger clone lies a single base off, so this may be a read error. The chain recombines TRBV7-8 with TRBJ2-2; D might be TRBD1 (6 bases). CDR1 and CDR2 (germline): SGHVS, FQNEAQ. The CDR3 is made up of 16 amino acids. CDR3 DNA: TGTGCCAGCAGCTTAGTCGGGGACATAAACACCTGGGAGCTGTTTTTT. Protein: CASSLVGDINTWELFF.

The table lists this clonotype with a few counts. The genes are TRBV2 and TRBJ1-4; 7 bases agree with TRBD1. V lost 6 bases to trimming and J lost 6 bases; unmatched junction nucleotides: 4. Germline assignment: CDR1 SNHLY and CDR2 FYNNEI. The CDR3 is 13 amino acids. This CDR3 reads CASRTGLYEKLFF. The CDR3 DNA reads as TGTGCCAGCAGGACAGGGCTGTATGAAAAACTGTTTTTT. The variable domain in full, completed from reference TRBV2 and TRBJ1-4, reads EPEVTQTPSHQVTQMGQEVILRCVPISNHLYFYWYRQILGQKVEFLVSFYNNEISEKSEIFDDQFSVERPDGSNFTLKIRSTKLEDSAMYFCASRTGLYEKLFFGSGTQLSVL.

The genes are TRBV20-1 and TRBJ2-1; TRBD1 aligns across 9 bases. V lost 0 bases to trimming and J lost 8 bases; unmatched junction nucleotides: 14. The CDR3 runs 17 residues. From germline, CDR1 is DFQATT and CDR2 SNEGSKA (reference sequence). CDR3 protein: CSARDLHGTGTLDEQFF. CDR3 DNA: TGCAGTGCTAGAGATCTCCACGGGACAGGGACTCTAGATGAGCAGTTCTTC.

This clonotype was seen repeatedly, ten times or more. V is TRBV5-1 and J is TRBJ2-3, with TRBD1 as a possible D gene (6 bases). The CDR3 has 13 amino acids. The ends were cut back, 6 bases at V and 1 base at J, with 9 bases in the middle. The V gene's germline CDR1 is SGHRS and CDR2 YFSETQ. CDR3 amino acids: CASKGDGTDTQYF. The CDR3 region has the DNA TGCGCCAGCAAGGGGGACGGCACAGATACGCAGTATTTT.

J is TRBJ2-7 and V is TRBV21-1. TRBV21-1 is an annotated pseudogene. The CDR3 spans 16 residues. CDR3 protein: CASSKVSGIETGEQYF. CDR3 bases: TGTGCCAGCAGCAAAGTAAGTGGGATCGAAACTGGCGAGCAGTACTTC.

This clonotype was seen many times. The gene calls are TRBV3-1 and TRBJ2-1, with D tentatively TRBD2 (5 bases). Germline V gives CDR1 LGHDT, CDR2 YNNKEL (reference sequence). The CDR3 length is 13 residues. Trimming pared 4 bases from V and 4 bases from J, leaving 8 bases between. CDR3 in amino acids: CASSPRGYNEQFF. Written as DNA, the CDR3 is TGTGCCAGCAGCCCCCGGGGATACAATGAGCAGTTCTTC.

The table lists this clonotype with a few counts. CDR3 in DNA: TGTGCCAGCAGTGAATTCGACAGGGGTACGGGAAACACCATATATTTT. This sequence encodes CASSEFDRGTGNTIYF. The chain recombines TRBV25-1 with TRBJ1-3; 8 bases line up with TRBD1. Trimming took 1 base from V and 4 from J; bases not matched to a gene: 6. Germline-derived CDR1 and CDR2 are MGHDK and SYGVNS. This CDR3 is built from 16 residues.

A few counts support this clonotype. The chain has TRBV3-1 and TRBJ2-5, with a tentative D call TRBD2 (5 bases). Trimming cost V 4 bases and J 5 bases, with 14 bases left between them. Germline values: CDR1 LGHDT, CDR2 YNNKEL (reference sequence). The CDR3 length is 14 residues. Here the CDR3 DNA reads TGTGCCAGCAGCCGAAGCCAAAGAGGGGAGACCCAGTACTTC. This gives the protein CASSRSQRGETQYF.

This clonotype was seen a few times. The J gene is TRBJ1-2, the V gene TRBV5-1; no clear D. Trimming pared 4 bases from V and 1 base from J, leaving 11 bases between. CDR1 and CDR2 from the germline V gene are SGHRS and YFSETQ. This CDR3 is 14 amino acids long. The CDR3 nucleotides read TGCGCCAGCAGCCGTCCGGCGGATAACTATGGCTACACCTTC. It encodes CASSRPADNYGYTF.

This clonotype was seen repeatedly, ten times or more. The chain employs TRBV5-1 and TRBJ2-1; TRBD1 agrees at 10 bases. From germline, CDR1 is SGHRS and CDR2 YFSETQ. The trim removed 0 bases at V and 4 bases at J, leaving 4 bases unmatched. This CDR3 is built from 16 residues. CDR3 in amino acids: CASSLEGQGGYNEQFF. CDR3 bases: TGCGCCAGCAGCTTGGAAGGACAGGGGGGTTACAATGAGCAGTTCTTC.

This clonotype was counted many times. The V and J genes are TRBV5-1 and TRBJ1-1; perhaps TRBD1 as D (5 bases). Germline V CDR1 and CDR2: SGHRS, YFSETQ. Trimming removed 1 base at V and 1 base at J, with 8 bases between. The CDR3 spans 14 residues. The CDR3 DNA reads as TGCGCCAGCAGCTTGCGACAGAGGAACACTGAAGCTTTCTTT. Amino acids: CASSLRQRNTEAFF.

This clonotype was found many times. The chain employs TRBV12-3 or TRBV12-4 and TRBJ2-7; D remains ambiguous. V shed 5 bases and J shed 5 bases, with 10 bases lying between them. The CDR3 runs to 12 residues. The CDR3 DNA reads TGTGCCAGCAGTCGGATCGGACACGAGCAGTACTTC. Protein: CASSRIGHEQYF.

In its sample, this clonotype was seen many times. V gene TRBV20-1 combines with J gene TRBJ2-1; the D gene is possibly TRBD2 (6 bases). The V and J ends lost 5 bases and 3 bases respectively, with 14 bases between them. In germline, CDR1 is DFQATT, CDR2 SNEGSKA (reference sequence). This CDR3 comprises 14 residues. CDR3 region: CSAPPPGVYNEQFF. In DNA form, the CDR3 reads TGCAGTGCTCCTCCCCCGGGGGTCTACAATGAGCAGTTCTTC.

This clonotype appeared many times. For the CDR3, the DNA is TGCAGTGCTAGTTATGAGCAGTTCTTC. Residues: CSASYEQFF. The chain couples TRBV20-1 to TRBJ2-1; D is uncertain. CDR1 is DFQATT, CDR2 SNEGSKA, per germline (reference sequence). The V and J ends lost 3 bases and 8 bases respectively, with 2 bases between them. CDR3 length: 9 residues.

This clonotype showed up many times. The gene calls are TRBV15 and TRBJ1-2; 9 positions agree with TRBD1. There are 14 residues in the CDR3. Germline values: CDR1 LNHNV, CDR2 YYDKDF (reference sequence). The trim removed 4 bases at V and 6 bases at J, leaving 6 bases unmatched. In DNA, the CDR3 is TGTGCCACCAGCAAACGGGACAGGGAACATGGCTACACCTTC. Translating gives CATSKRDREHGYTF. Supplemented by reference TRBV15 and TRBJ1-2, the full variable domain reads DAMVIQNPRYQVTQFGKPVTLSCSQTLNHNVMYWYQQKSSQAPKLLFHYYDKDFNNEADTPDNFQSRRPNTSFCFLDIRSPGLGDTAMYLCATSKRDREHGYTFGSGTRLTVV.

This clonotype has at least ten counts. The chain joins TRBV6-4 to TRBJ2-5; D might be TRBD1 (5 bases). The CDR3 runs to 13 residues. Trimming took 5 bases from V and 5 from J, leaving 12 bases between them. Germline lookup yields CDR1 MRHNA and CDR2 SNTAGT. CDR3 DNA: TGTGCCAGCAGTCCTCAGGGTCTCGAGACCCAGTACTTC. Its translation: CASSPQGLETQYF.

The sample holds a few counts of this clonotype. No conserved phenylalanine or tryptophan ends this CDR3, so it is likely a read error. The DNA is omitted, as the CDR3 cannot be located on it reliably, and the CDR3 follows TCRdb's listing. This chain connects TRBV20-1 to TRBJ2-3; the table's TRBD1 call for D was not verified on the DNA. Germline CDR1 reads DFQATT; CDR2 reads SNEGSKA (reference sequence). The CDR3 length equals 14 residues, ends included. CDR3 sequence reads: CSARDCVIFKGQGV.

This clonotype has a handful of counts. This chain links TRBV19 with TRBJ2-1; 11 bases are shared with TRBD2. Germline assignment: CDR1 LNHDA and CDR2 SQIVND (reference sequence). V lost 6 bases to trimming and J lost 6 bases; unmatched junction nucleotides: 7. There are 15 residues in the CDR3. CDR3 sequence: CASSRTSGRTNEQFF. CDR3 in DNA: TGTGCCAGTAGCCGGACTAGCGGGCGGACCAATGAGCAGTTCTTC. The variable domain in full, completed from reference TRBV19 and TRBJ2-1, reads DGGITQSPKYLFRKEGQNVTLSCEQNLNHDAMYWYRQDPGQGLRLIYYSQIVNDFQKGDIAEGYSVSREKKESFPLTVTSAQKNPTAFYLCASSRTSGRTNEQFFGPGTRLTVL.